This T cell receptor beta chain was captured by sequencing in a study of T cells in Graves' hyperthyroidism and ophthalmopathy. Overall study results and limits: In validation, the model predicted ophthalmopathy. These predictions came a median approximately 6.5 months before onset.

On this clonotype itself: What it binds is not known.

Reasons for excluding patients were uncontrolled infection, other autoimmune disease, pregnancy or lactation. Diagnostic assessment was based on clinical symptoms, serum thyroxine and TRAb, thyroid ultrasound and orbital computed tomography. Authors of the study amplified TCR beta CDR3 regions from RNA transcripts. Using the HTBI primer set, a first-round RT-PCR was run on the TCR CDR3. One entry per CDR3 protein results from TCRdb running MiXCR on the multiplex PCR reads. This sample has around 600,000 distinct CDR3 sequences, with 45% found just once. The V end lost 0 bases, the J end lost 3 bases, and 15 bases lay between the germline ends. This CDR3 contains 16 residues. Germline V lookup: CDR1 MGHDK, CDR2 SYGVNS.

The origin of this receptor is an adult man with Graves' disease, either hyperthyroidism or ophthalmopathy (not recorded which). The V call is TRBV25-1, the J call TRBJ2-7, with D uncertain. Source material: peripheral blood or thyroid tissue (not recorded which). In DNA, the CDR3 is TGTGCCAGCAGTGAATACAACAGTCTCTATGGCTACGAGCAGTACTTC. Translation gives CASSEYNSLYGYEQYF.